The following is a TCR beta chain sequence with its context. The V gene lost 1 base and the J gene lost 0 bases, with 19 bases spanning the gap. CDR1 is SGHTA and CDR2 is FQGNSA in the germline V gene. This CDR3 region has 19 residues. The sample belongs to a study of blood T cell repertoires in COVID-19. Study-level information: The United States, Italy and Spain supplied acute and convalescent COVID-19 samples.

Clones were read by immunoSEQ multiplex PCR, and TCRdb kept only the in-frame ones, dropping some. The sample gives some 170,000 clones, 75% to 90% of which show up once; under 8% is in the top ten. The specimen sequenced was PBMCs or T cells enriched from blood (not recorded which). The sequence derives from a man between 40 and 49 years old who had recovered from COVID-19. This chain connects TRBV7-2 to TRBJ1-3; perhaps TRBD1 as D (6 bases). CDR3 bases: TGTGCCAGCAGCTTAGAGCTGGGGGCCCCAACCTACTCTGGAAACACCATATATTTT. It codes for CASSLELGAPTYSGNTIYF.